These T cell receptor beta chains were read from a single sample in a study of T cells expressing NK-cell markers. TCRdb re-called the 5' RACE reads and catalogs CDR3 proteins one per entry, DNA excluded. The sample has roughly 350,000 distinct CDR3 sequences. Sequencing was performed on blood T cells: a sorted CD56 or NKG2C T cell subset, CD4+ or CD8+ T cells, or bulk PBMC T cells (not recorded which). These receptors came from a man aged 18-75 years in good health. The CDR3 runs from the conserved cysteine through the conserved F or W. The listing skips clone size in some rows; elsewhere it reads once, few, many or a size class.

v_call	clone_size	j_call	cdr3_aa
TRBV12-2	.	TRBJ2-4	CASRLGRENPSKNIQYF
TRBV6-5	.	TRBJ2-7	CASSTRGYEQYF
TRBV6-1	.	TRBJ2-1	CASSGSREHYNEQFF
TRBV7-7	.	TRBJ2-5	CASSEVGGRSQYF
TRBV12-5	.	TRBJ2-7	CASGLVGQLFSGYEQYF
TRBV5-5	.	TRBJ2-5	CASSRTLQETQYF
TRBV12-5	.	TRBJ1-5	CASGLRGARNQPQHF
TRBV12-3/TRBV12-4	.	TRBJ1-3	CASSQWGAGTSGNTIYF
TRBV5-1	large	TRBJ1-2	CASSLDRTLGGYTF
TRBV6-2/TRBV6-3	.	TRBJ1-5	CASGTGQPPWGNQPQHF
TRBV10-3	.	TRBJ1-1	CAISDRNTEAFF
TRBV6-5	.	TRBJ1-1	CASSSSWGLPTEAFF
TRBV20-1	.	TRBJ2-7	CSASGYVGSYEQYF
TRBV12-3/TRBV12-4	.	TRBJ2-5	CASSRGGVETQYF
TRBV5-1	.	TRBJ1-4	CASSRTGGADEKLFF
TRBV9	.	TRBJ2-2	CASSPQLATGELFF
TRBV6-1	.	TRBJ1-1	CASSGREMMNTEAFF
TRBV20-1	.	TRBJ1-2	CSARDRRDYGYTF
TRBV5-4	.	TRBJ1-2	CASSLWTGGAEGYTF
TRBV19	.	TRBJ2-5	CASSRTRTRQETQYF
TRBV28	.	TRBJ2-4	CASSLNWQENIQYF
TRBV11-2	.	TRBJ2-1	CASSRPIQAGGREQFF
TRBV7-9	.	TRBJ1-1	CASSLALMGGTEAFF
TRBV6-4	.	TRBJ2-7	CASSDHPGWEQYF
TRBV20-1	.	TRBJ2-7	CSARGRILTYEQYF
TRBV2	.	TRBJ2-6	CASINRAGANVLTF
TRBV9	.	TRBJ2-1	CASSGGLASYNEQFF
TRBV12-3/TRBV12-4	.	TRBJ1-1	CASSLWRTRNTEAFF
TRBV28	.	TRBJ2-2	CASRNRGLNTGELFF
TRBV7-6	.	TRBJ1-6	CASSLARQGGRSPLHF
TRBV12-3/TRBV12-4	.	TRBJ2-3	CASSLRDTQYF
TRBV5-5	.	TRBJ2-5	CASSIAGAETQYF
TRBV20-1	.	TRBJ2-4	CSASKEAAKNIQYF
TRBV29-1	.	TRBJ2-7	CSVGTGTPEQYF
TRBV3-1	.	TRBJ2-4	CASSQDGGLAKNIQYF
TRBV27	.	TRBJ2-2	CASSRTGRVTGELFF
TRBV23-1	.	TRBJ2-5	CASYVLGLCQETQYF
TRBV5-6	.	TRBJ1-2	CASSADRGSNYGYTF